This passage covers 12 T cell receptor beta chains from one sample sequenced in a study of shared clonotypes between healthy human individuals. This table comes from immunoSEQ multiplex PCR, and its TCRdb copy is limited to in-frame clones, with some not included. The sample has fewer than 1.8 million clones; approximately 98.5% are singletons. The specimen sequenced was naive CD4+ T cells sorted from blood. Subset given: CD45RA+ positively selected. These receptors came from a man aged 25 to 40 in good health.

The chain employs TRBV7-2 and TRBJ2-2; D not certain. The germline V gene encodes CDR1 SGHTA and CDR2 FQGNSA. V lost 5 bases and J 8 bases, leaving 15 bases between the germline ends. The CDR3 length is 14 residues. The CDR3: CASSPRTPWGELFF. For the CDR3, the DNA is TGTGCCAGCAGCCCGAGGACCCCCTGGGGGGAGCTGTTTTTT.

The CDR3 nucleotides are TGCGCCAGCAGCATCGAAGTTACCGGGGAGCTGTTTTTT. Protein: CASSIEVTGELFF. The chain combines TRBV5-1 with TRBJ2-2; D unresolved. The CDR3 runs to 13 residues. The ends were cut back, 4 bases at V and 5 bases at J, with 9 bases in the middle. Germline V gene sequence: CDR1 SGHRS, CDR2 YFSETQ.

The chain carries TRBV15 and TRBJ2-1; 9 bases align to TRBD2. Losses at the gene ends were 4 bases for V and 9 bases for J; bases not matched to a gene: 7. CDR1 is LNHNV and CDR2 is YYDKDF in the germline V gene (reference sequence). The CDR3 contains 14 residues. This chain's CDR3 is CATSKIAGVGEQFF. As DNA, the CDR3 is TGTGCCACCAGCAAAATAGCGGGAGTGGGTGAGCAGTTCTTC. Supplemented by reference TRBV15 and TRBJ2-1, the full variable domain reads DAMVIQNPRYQVTQFGKPVTLSCSQTLNHNVMYWYQQKSSQAPKLLFHYYDKDFNNEADTPDNFQSRRPNTSFCFLDIRSPGLGDTAMYLCATSKIAGVGEQFFGPGTRLTVL.

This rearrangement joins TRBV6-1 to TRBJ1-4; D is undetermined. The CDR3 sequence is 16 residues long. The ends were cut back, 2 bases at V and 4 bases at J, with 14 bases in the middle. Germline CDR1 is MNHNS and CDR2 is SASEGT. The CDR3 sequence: CASSEMTGSFNEKLFF. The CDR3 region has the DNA TGTGCCAGCAGTGAAATGACCGGGTCCTTTAATGAAAAACTGTTTTTT.

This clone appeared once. The CDR3 protein is CASTSGAFLAEAFF. The DNA for the CDR3 is TGTGCCAGCACGTCGGGCGCATTTTTGGCTGAAGCTTTCTTT. This chain joins TRBV7-2 and TRBJ1-1; D gene ambiguous. V lost 7 bases to trimming and J lost 6 bases, with 18 bases between them. Germline V gene lookup returns CDR1 SGHTA and CDR2 FQGNSA. The CDR3 sequence is 14 residues long.

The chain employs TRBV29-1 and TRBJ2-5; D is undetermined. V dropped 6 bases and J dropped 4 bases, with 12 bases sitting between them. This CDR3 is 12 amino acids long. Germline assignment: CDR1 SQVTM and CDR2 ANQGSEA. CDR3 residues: CSVIDGVETQYF. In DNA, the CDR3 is TGCAGCGTCATTGATGGGGTAGAGACCCAGTACTTC.

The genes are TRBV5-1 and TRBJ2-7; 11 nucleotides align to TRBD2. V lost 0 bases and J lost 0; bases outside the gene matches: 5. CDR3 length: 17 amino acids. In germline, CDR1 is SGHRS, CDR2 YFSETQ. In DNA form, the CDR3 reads TGCGCCAGCAGCTTGGGGACTAGCGGGCTAACCTCCTACGAGCAGTACTTC. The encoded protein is CASSLGTSGLTSYEQYF.

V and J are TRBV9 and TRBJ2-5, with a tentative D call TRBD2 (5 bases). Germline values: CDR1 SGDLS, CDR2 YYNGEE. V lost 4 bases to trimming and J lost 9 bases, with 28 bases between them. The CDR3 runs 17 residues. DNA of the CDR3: TGTGCCAGCAGCACCTCGGCCGGCTTACAACGATTGGAGGCCCAGTACTTC. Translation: CASSTSAGLQRLEAQYF. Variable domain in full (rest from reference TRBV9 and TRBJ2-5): DSGVTQTPKHLITATGQRVTLRCSPRSGDLSVYWYQQSLDQGLQFLIQYYNGEERAKGNILERFSAQQFPDLHSELNLSSLELGDSALYFCASSTSAGLQRLEAQYFGPGTRLLVL.

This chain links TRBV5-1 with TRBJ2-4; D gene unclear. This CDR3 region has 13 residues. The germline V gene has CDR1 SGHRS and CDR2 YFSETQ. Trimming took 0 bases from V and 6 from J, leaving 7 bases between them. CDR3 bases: TGCGCCAGCAGCTTGGACATATTAAACATTCAGTACTTC. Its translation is CASSLDILNIQYF.

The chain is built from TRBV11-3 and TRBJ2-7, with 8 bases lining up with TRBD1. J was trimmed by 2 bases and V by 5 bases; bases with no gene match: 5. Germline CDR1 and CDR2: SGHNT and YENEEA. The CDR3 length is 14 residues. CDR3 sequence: CASSPGTGPYEQYF. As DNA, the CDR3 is TGTGCCAGCAGCCCCGGGACAGGCCCCTACGAGCAGTACTTC.

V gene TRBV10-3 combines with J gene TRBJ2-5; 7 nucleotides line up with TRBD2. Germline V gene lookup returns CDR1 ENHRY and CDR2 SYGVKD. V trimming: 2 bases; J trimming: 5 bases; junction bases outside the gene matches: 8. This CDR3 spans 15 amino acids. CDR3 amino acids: CAISEPGRASETQYF. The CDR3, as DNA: TGTGCCATCAGTGAGCCGGGGAGGGCCAGTGAGACCCAGTACTTC.

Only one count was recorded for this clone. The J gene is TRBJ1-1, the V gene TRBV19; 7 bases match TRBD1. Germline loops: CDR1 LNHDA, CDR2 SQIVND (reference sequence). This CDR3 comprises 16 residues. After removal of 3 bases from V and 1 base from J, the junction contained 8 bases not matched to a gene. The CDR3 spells CASSIGPDRANTEAFF. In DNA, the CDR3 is TGTGCCAGTAGTATCGGTCCCGACAGGGCGAACACTGAAGCTTTCTTT.